A single sample is the source of the 12 T cell receptor beta chains below, sequenced in a study of Graves' ophthalmopathy and Graves' hyperthyroidism. Scientists amplified the TCR beta CDR3 regions from RNA transcripts. HTBI primers were employed in first-round RT-PCR, then a second-round multiplex PCR followed. TCRdb re-called the multiplex PCR reads through MiXCR, storing one row per CDR3 protein. Counted here are approximately 700,000 distinct CDR3 sequences, approximately 39% occurring once; the ten biggest clones make up around 3.3%. The specimen sequenced was peripheral blood. The origin of the receptors is an adult man with Graves' ophthalmopathy.

This clonotype was counted a few times. V and J are TRBV5-8 and TRBJ1-6, with 9 positions matching TRBD1. The ends lost 4 bases at V and 8 bases at J; junction bases unmatched: 7. Germline CDR1 SGHTS, CDR2 YDEGEE. The CDR3 is 15 amino acids. The DNA of the CDR3 is TGTGCCAGCAGCATGGACAGGGGAGAGTATTCACCCCTCCACTTT. Its protein product is CASSMDRGEYSPLHF.

The chain couples TRBV5-6 to TRBJ1-4; tentatively, D is TRBD1 (5 bases). V shed 1 base and J shed 6 bases, with 13 bases lying between them. Germline V lookup: CDR1 SGHDT, CDR2 YYEEEE. The CDR3 loop spans 15 amino acids. This chain's CDR3 is CASSLFRAVDEKLFF. As DNA, the CDR3 is TGTGCCAGCAGCTTGTTCAGGGCAGTTGATGAAAAACTGTTTTTT. Full variable domain (rest looked up from reference TRBV5-6 and TRBJ1-4): DAGVTQSPTHLIKTRGQQVTLRCSPKSGHDTVSWYQQALGQGPQFIFQYYEEEERQRGNFPDRFSGHQFPNYSSELNVNALLLGDSALYLCASSLFRAVDEKLFFGSGTQLSVL.

The chain employs TRBV7-9 and TRBJ1-6; 7 bases are shared with TRBD1. V shed 8 bases, J shed 5 bases, and the junction held 12 bases outside the gene matches. This CDR3 contains 16 residues. Per the germline V gene, CDR1 is SEHNR and CDR2 is FQNEAQ (reference sequence). This CDR3 is CASSLLGQADNSPLHF. CDR3 nucleotide sequence: TGTGCCAGCTCACTTCTTGGACAGGCCGATAATTCACCCCTCCACTTT.

This clonotype has ten or more counts. The V gene is TRBV10-2, the J gene TRBJ1-6; 7 bases fit TRBD1. Germline values: CDR1 WSHSY, CDR2 SAAADI. Losses at the gene ends were 5 bases for V and 10 bases for J; bases not matched to a gene: 8. The CDR3 is 14 residues long. The CDR3 spells CASSNREGGSPLHF. In DNA, the CDR3 is TGCGCCAGCAGTAACAGGGAAGGGGGCTCACCCCTCCACTTT.

In its sample, this clonotype was seen once. The rearrangement links TRBV11-2 to TRBJ1-5, with 7 nucleotides matching TRBD1. V shed 9 bases and J 7 bases; nucleotides not matched to a gene: 6. The germline V gene has CDR1 SGHAT and CDR2 FQNNGV. The CDR3 runs to 12 residues. DNA of the CDR3: TGTGCCAGTAGACAGGGAAAACAGCCCCAGCATTTT. This encodes CASRQGKQPQHF.

The rearrangement uses TRBV2 and TRBJ2-2; D unclear. This CDR3 region has 13 residues. The ends were cut back, 6 bases at V and 3 bases at J, with 8 bases in the middle. CDR1 and CDR2 from the germline V gene are SNHLY and FYNNEI. The CDR3: CASSQRDTGELFF. The CDR3 DNA is TGTGCCAGCAGCCAAAGGGACACCGGGGAGCTGTTTTTT. Looking up the rest from reference TRBV2 and TRBJ2-2 gives the full variable domain: EPEVTQTPSHQVTQMGQEVILRCVPISNHLYFYWYRQILGQKVEFLVSFYNNEISEKSEIFDDQFSVERPDGSNFTLKIRSTKLEDSAMYFCASSQRDTGELFFGEGSRLTVL.

As concerns this clonotype: As the CDR3 is not closed by the conserved phenylalanine or tryptophan, this likely results from a read error. V and J are TRBV29-1 and TRBJ1-1; D not certain. The germline gives CDR1 SQVTM, CDR2 ANQGSEA. Trimming cost V 4 bases and J 4 bases, with 28 bases left between them. The CDR3 length is 18 residues. CDR3 amino acids: CSVAAVGREGRVSTEAFS. In DNA, the CDR3 is TGCAGCGTTGCGGCCGTTGGACGGGAGGGTCGTGTGAGCACTGAAGCTTTCTCT.

This clonotype was seen at least ten times. This chain connects TRBV5-5 to TRBJ2-7, with 9 positions matching TRBD1. Germline V gene data show CDR1 as SGHKS and CDR2 as YYEKEE (reference sequence). V trimming: 4 bases; J trimming: 6 bases; junction bases outside the gene matches: 8. The CDR3 runs to 14 residues. The CDR3 loop reads CASSGGQGLGEQYF. The CDR3 DNA is TGTGCCAGCAGCGGGGGACAGGGATTAGGCGAGCAGTACTTC.

This clonotype was seen at least ten times. V gene TRBV7-9 combines with J gene TRBJ1-2; the match to TRBD1 covers 7 bases. The V gene end was trimmed by 6 bases and the J gene end by 5 bases; junction bases not matched to a gene: 6. This CDR3 contains 13 residues. Germline values: CDR1 SEHNR, CDR2 FQNEAQ (reference sequence). The DNA for the CDR3 is TGTGCCAGCAGTCGACAGGGAGGATATGGCTACACCTTC. This codes for CASSRQGGYGYTF.

The J gene is TRBJ2-2, the V gene TRBV24-1, with a weak D call TRBD1 (6 bases). Germline CDR1 KGHDR, CDR2 SFDVKD. Trimming cost V 3 bases and J 0 bases, with 13 bases left between them. CDR3 length equals 17 residues. CDR3 sequence (DNA): TGTGCCACCAGTGATCTCGGGACAACTTCGAACACCGGGGAGCTGTTTTTT. This gives the protein CATSDLGTTSNTGELFF.

Turning to this clonotype: Its ends do not fully match the called genes, so a read error is possible. V gene TRBV7-9 combines with J gene TRBJ1-1; 8 nucleotides agree with TRBD1. The CDR3 is 13 amino acids. Germline values: CDR1 SEHNR, CDR2 FQNEAQ (reference sequence). CDR3 residues: CVSSARQGTEAFF. In DNA form, the CDR3 reads TGTGTCAGCAGCGCAAGACAGGGGACTGAAGCTTTCTTT.

The sample holds many counts of this clonotype. The rearrangement uses TRBV9 and TRBJ1-1, with a possible D match to TRBD1 (5 bases). The ends were cut back, 3 bases at V and 3 bases at J, with 9 bases in the middle. The CDR3 length is 13 residues. Germline CDR1 is SGDLS and CDR2 is YYNGEE. In nucleotides, the CDR3 is TGTGCCAGCAGCGGACAGTCGGACACTGAAGCTTTCTTT. This encodes CASSGQSDTEAFF.